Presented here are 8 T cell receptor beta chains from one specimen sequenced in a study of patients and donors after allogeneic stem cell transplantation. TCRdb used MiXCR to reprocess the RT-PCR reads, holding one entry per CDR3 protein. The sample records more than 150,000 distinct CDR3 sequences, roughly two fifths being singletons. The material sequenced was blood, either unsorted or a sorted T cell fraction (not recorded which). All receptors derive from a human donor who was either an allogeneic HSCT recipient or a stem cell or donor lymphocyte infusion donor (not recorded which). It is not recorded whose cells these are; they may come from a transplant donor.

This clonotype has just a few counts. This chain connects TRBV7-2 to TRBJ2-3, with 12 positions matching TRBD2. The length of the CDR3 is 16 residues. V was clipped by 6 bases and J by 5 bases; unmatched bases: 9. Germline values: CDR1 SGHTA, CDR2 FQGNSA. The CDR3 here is CASSLGRLAGVDTQYF. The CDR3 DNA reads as TGTGCCAGCAGTTTGGGCCGACTAGCGGGAGTAGATACGCAGTATTTT.

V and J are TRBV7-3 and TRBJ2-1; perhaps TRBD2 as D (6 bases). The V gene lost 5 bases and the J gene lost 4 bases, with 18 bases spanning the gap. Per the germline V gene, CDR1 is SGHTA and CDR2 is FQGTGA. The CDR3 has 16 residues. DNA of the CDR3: TGTGCCAGCAGCGCCTCACCGGTAGCGGATTACAATGAGCAGTTCTTC. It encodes CASSASPVADYNEQFF.

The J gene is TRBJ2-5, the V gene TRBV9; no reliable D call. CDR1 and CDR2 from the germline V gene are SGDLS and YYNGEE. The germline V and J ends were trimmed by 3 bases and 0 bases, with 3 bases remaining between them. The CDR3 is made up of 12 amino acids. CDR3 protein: CASSADQETQYF. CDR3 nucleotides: TGTGCCAGCAGCGCGGACCAAGAGACCCAGTACTTC.

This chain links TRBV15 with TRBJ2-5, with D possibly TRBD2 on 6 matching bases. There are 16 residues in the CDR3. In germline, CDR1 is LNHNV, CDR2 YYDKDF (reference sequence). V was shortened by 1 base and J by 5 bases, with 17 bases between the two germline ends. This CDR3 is CATSRVTGTAGETQYF. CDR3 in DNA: TGTGCCACCAGCAGAGTAACTGGGACTGCGGGGGAGACCCAGTACTTC.

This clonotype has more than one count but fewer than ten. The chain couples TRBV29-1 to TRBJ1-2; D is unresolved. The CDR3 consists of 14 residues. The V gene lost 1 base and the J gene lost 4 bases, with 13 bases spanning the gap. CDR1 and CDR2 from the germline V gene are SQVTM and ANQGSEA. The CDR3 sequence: CSVEGSRTTYGYTF. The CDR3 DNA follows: TGCAGCGTTGAAGGTAGCAGGACGACCTATGGCTACACCTTC.

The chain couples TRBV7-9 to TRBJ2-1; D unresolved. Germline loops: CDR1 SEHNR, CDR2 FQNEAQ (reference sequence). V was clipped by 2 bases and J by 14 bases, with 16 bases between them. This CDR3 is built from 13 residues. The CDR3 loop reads CASSLLATQEEFF. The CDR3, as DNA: TGTGCCAGCAGCTTATTGGCTACCCAAGAGGAGTTCTTC.

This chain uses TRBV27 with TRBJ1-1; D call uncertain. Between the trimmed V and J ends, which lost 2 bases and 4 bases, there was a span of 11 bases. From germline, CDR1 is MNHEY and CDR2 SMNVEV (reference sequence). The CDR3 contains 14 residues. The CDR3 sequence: CASSLRGEGTEAFF. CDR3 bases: TGTGCCAGCAGTTTACGTGGCGAAGGCACTGAAGCTTTCTTT.

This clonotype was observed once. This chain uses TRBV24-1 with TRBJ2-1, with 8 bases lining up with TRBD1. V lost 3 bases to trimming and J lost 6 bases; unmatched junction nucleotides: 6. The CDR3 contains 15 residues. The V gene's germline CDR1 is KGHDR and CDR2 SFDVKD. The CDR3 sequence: CATSDRRDRINEQFF. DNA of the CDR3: TGTGCCACCAGTGATCGCCGGGACAGGATCAATGAGCAGTTCTTC.